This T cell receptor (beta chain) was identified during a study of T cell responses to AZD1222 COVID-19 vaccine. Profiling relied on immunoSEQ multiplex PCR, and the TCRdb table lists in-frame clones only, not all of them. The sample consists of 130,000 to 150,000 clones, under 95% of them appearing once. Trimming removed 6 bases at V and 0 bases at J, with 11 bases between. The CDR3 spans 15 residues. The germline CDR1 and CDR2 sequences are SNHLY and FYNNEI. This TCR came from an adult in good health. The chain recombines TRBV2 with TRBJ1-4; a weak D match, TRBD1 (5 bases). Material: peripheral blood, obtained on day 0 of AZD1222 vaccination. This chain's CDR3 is CASSGDGATNEKLFF. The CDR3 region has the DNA TGTGCCAGCAGCGGGGACGGGGCAACTAATGAAAAACTGTTTTTT.